The rows below give T cell receptor beta chains drawn from one sample of a study of shared clonotypes between healthy human individuals. Profiled with immunoSEQ multiplex PCR; TCRdb holds only in-frame clones, not every one. The profile covers around 700,000 clones, with roughly 72% appearing a single time and around 1.8% taken by the ten largest. The sample taken for sequencing was memory CD4+ T cells sorted from blood. The receptor set was obtained from a woman aged 30 to 39 in good health. Each CDR3 is given with its conserved first and last residue.

v_call,cdr3_length,j_call,cdr3_aa
TRBV27,14,TRBJ1-4,CASSPDSGGGKLFF
TRBV5-1,15,TRBJ2-7,CASSLGTSVSYEQYF
TRBV10-3,15,TRBJ1-1,CAIRPTGQGATEAFF
TRBV28,17,TRBJ2-3,CASSFPLVPGSTDTQYF
TRBV5-1,16,TRBJ2-1,CASSLNQRGRVNEQFF
TRBV5-1,14,TRBJ2-2,CASTSGSSTGELFF
TRBV14,15,TRBJ1-2,CASSQDLGWPYGYTF
TRBV5-1,12,TRBJ2-7,CASRNDGYEQYF
TRBV5-1,14,TRBJ2-7,CASSLSSASHEQYF
TRBV28,22,TRBJ2-7,CASSFFNNRGRASTMVPYEQYF
TRBV19,15,TRBJ1-1,CASSPPSWGGGRAFF
TRBV10-1,15,TRBJ1-1,CASSDRRGPNTEAFF
TRBV6-5,16,TRBJ2-7,CASSYPSGRGGLEQYF
TRBV4-1,17,TRBJ1-3,CASSQVSRQGAGNTIYF
TRBV7-2,14,TRBJ2-7,CASSTRQGPYEQYF
TRBV7-2,16,TRBJ1-3,CASSLSPMTGGDTIYF
TRBV28,13,TRBJ2-3,CASTLYDTDTQYF
TRBV4-2,14,TRBJ2-5,CASSHGTGQETQYF
TRBV11-2,13,TRBJ1-5,CASSLYSNQPQHF
TRBV28,14,TRBJ2-7,CASSSGLLEYEQYF
TRBV9,16,TRBJ2-5,CASSPRLAGGKETQYF
TRBV6-5,15,TRBJ2-3,CASSYSFAGADTQYF
TRBV7-2,18,TRBJ2-2,CASSLEGLGRGLTGELFF
TRBV29-1,12,TRBJ2-1,CSVGLGGDEQFF
TRBV7-9,16,TRBJ1-1,CASSLEGGTRGTEAFF
TRBV5-1,14,TRBJ1-4,CASNQGGANEKLFF
TRBV28,17,TRBJ2-2,CASRDTGGSTNTGELFF
TRBV28,14,TRBJ1-2,CASSQPGRDGGYTF
TRBV11-2,13,TRBJ1-4,CASRRTVNEKLFF
TRBV29-1,14,TRBJ2-1,CSVLRDTASGEQFF
TRBV11-2,18,TRBJ2-7,CASSLRLAGASPSYEQYF
TRBV2,15,TRBJ2-7,CASPGGRGGRYEQYF
TRBV7-8,14,TRBJ2-7,CASSLARPYHEQYF
TRBV14,18,TRBJ1-1,CASSQVSRGLRVNTEAFF
TRBV5-4,15,TRBJ2-5,CASSRQGIGQETQYF
TRBV11-3,13,TRBJ2-7,CAKPSGQGYEQYF
TRBV10-2,16,TRBJ2-1,CASSPSGRYSYNEQFF
TRBV18,17,TRBJ2-4,CASSPGTGLLAKNIQYF
TRBV5-6,15,TRBJ2-1,CASSWLAGFFNEQFF
TRBV19,14,TRBJ2-1,CASSSPRAANEQFF
TRBV5-1,14,TRBJ1-3,CASSWGTAGNTIYF
TRBV19,15,TRBJ2-2,CASSIVSDNTGELFF
TRBV7-6,17,TRBJ2-2,CASSFPPGLGNTGELFF
TRBV28,13,TRBJ2-1,CASTGVAYNEQFF
TRBV5-1,16,TRBJ1-1,CASSSGYKPMNTEAFF
TRBV7-9,13,TRBJ1-5,CASSGQGSQPQHF
TRBV19,14,TRBJ1-5,CASSIRTLNQPQHF
TRBV6-1,14,TRBJ1-2,CASSERQGGYGYTF
TRBV18,13,TRBJ1-1,CASSPPGNTEAFF
TRBV19,16,TRBJ1-3,CASSPPTGGSGNTIYF
TRBV7-7,13,TRBJ2-1,CASSFGGRDEQFF
TRBV5-1,15,TRBJ2-1,CASSEASGGYNEQFF
TRBV2,15,TRBJ1-5,CASSQVQGFRQPQHF
TRBV7-2,16,TRBJ2-3,CASSLASADSTDTQYF
TRBV28,15,TRBJ2-7,CASRTAGQGPYEQYF
TRBV19,16,TRBJ2-1,CASSIASSGRVDEQFF
TRBV6-5,14,TRBJ2-7,CASSPGTGFYEQYF
TRBV5-8,16,TRBJ2-2,CASSLLADSTTGELFF
TRBV19,13,TRBJ2-2,CATRVRTTGELFF
TRBV9,14,TRBJ2-7,CASSVDPSSYEQYF